Sequencing of this TCR beta chain was carried out in a study of cytomegalovirus exposure and HLA in healthy donors. As for the study in general: As released early, the data held roughly 85 million unique TCRs from HLA-typed donors. Study conclusions and caveats: The study found most TCR sequences rare, yet found some public TCRs in many donors. The investigators catalogued 164 TCR beta chains as cytomegalovirus-associated.

PCR primers comprised 60 Vbeta and 13 Jbeta primers. Sequencing used immunoSEQ multiplex PCR; TCRdb keeps in-frame clones, though not all of them. The sample includes about 180,000 clones, approximately 85% of them seen just once. CDR1 LGHNA and CDR2 YNFKEQ come from the germline V gene. Trimming removed 3 bases from V and 2 bases from J; junction bases left unmatched: 6. The CDR3 loop spans 15 amino acids. A remark on this clone: Antigen specificity is unknown.

Donors were ostensibly healthy at sampling, although undocumented immune exposures were probable. The chain recombines TRBV4-2 with TRBJ1-1, with 7 nucleotides matching TRBD1. The sequenced sample consisted of PBMCs. This clonotype was obtained from a girl aged 5-17 years in good health and CMV-seropositive. The chain's CDR3 is CASSHSGGGNTEAFF. The CDR3 nucleotides are TGTGCCAGCAGCCACTCAGGGGGAGGTAACACTGAAGCTTTCTTT.